This entry concerns a single T cell receptor beta chain. There is no known antigen for this receptor. The sample holds no much larger clone one base away, and base qualities are not on file. V and J are truncated by 0 bases and 2 bases respectively, leaving an intervening sequence of 13 bases. From the cysteine through the phenylalanine, the CDR3 covers 17 amino acids. Just the 51-base CDR3 DNA is kept, in frame starting at base 1. CDR1 SGHNT and CDR2 YENEEA are derived from the germline V gene. Libraries were built with the immunoSEQ multiplex PCR assay. Drawn from immuneACCESS, this table holds only the in-frame rearrangements with V and J called that TCRdb kept. Clones are partly lost; checked studies trace under half to an unresolved V gene and leave the rest unexplained. This sample is represented by 120,000 or so clones; roughly 92% of them were singletons. The ten largest clones represent 0.55% to 0.65% of the sample.

The sample belongs to a study of control samples from healthy donors and cancer patients (dated by TCRdb to the early 2020s). Sequenced sample: PBMCs. The rearranged segments are TRBV11-3 and TRBJ2-2; tentative D gene TRBD2, with 5 bases matching. This TCR was sampled from a man older than 75 with head and neck cancer. The CDR3 has the sequence CASSLDRRGTNTGELFF. The DNA reads as follows: TGTGCCAGCAGCTTAGATCGACGGGGAACAAACACCGGGGAGCTGTTTTTT.